This T cell receptor beta chain emerged from a study of T cell responses to AZD1222 COVID-19 vaccine. The table came from immunoSEQ multiplex PCR; TCRdb's copy has only in-frame clones and leaves some out. Seen here are roughly 200,000 clones, 90% to 95% observed once, and the top ten hold 1%. Overall study findings and caveats: Spike-wide coverage was observed for vaccine-associated CD4 TCRs, with dominant responses at 160-218 and 743-854. Close to half of all spike-specific TCRs reportedly target regions of the variants that are unmutated.

About this clone itself: Its matching antigen is unknown.

Sequences were derived from peripheral blood, sampled 28 days after the second dose of the MenACWY control vaccine. The receptor's source is an adult who received the MenACWY meningococcal vaccine as a control.

The CDR3 protein is CASSPYGPSYEQYF. DNA of the CDR3: TGTGCCAGCTCACCATACGGACCGTCCTACGAGCAGTACTTC. The genes are TRBV18 and TRBJ2-7; no definite D call. The CDR3 totals 14 residues. V lost 2 bases and J 1 base, leaving 9 bases between the germline ends. Germline lookup yields CDR1 KGHSH and CDR2 LQKENI. Looking up the rest from reference TRBV18 and TRBJ2-7 gives the full variable domain: NAGVMQNPRHLVRRRGQEARLRCSPMKGHSHVYWYRQLPEEGLKFMVYLQKENIIDESGMPKERFSAEFPKEGPSILRIQQVVRGDSAAYFCASSPYGPSYEQYFGPGTRLTVT.